This record looks at one T cell receptor beta chain sequence and its context. Its cognate antigen is unknown. The record originates from a study of post-analysis software for immune sequencing data. Study-level points and caveats: About 5 TRBV segments (TRBV5-6, TRBV5-1 and TRBV20-1 among them) occurred more frequently in patients than in controls.

The CDR3 length is 15 residues. The V and J ends lost 1 base and 4 bases respectively, with 14 bases between them. Germline-derived CDR1 and CDR2 are MDHEN and SYDVKM. TCR beta cDNA libraries had unique molecular identifiers. Via MiXCR, TCRdb re-called the PCR reads, giving one row per CDR3 protein. The table lists 380,000 or so distinct CDR3 sequences, around 33% of them singletons. The chain combines TRBV28 with TRBJ2-7; possibly TRBD1 for D (5 bases). This clonotype originated in a girl aged 5 to 17 with multiple sclerosis. Sequencing used blood. CDR3: CASSLLQATEYEQYF. The DNA for the CDR3 is TGTGCCAGCAGTTTATTACAGGCGACAGAGTACGAGCAGTACTTC.